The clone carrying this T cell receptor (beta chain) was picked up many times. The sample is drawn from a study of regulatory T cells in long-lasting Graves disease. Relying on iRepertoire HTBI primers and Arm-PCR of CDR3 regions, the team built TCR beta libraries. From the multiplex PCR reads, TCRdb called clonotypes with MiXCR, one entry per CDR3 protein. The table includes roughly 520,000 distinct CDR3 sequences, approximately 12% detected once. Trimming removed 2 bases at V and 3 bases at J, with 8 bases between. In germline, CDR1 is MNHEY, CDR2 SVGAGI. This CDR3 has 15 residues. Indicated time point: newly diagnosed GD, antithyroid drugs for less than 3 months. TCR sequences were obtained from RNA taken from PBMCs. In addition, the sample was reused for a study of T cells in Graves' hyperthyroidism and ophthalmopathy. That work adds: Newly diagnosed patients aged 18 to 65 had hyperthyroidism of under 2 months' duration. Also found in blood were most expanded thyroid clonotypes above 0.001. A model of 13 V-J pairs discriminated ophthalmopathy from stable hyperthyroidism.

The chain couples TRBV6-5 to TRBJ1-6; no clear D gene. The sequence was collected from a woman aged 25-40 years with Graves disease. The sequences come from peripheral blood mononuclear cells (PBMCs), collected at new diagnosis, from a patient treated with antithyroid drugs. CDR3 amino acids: CASSYNVLYNSPLHF. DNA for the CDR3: TGTGCCAGCAGTTACAACGTCCTCTATAATTCACCCCTCCACTTT.